What follows describes a single TCR beta chain. The antigen this receptor binds is unknown. Base-call qualities are not available, and no considerably larger clone is one nucleotide away. Ficoll-Paque density gradient centrifugation was the method used to isolate PBMCs. Trimming removed 5 bases from V and 10 bases from J; the gene matches leave 10 bases unexplained. The germline V gene gives CDR1 as MNHEY and CDR2 as SVGAGI. The cysteine opens and the phenylalanine closes a CDR3 of 13 amino acids. The kept DNA is CDR3 alone, 39 bases in frame from the first base. These data belong to a study of T-cell memory formation after mild COVID-19 (dated by TCRdb to the early 2020s). Background for the entire study: TCR sequence clusters from the two donors were found to be largely donor specific. In a couple of donors, T-cell clones that expanded and contracted after mild COVID-19 were tracked by sequencing TCRalpha and TCRbeta repertoires over time. The cohort comprised two young, previously healthy adult volunteers, one female and one male.

Sequenced using an Illumina NovaSeq 6000. cDNA libraries for TCRalpha and TCRbeta were prepared by 5'RACE using constant-segment primers, with sample barcodes and unique molecular identifiers added. RNA was extracted from every sample with Trizol reagent. The libraries were amplified in two PCR steps, and the second step added a second sample barcode and Illumina TruSeq adapters. Libraries were sequenced on an Illumina NovaSeq with 2 x 150 bp paired-end reads. The authors processed their data as follows. Demultiplexing of reads and collapsing into UMI-guided consensus sequences were performed with migec v1.2.7. With mixcr v2.1.11, UMI consensuses were aligned to TRA and TRB V and J templates and assembled into clonotypes. A clonotype was counted as expanded or contracted only when both edgeR and NoisET called the clonotype significant, with the noise models trained on biological replicates. For edgeR calls, a false discovery rate-adjusted p below 0.01 and a log2 fold-change threshold of 1 were applied. As an exploratory analysis of dynamics, max-normalized trajectories of the 1000 most abundant clonotypes were examined by PCA with hierarchical clustering. Separately sequenced CD4+ and CD8+ repertoires were used to assign a CD4 or CD8 phenotype to each responding clone. In TCRdb, the public reads were trimmed at Q25 with fastp and aligned with MiXCR, with productive beta chains retained. Identical CDR3 protein sequences are pooled into one entry, listed with their most common genes and DNA. These V and J calls derive from TCRdb rather than the authors' analysis. For this sample there are fewer than 450,000 distinct CDR3 sequences; roughly 20% appear just once. The ten largest clones capture roughly an eighth of the sample.

Summary of the overall study and its limitations: From day 15 to 85, contracting clones showed balanced CD4/CD8 phenotypes, whereas a second wave of clones that expanded from day 15 to 37 leaned towards CD4+. The study included only a couple of mild cases, and larger cohorts that include severe cases with pre-infection samples were judged to be necessary. Contracting CD4+ clones appeared mostly in the CM and EM memory subsets, whereas CD8+ clones were enriched in EMRA. Some responding clones were found in pre-infection memory, which suggests that pre-existing cross-reactive memory T cells took part in the SARS-CoV-2 response. SARS-CoV-2 specificity of the second-wave clones peaking on day 37 was not confirmed.

The sequencing sample was made of PBMCs or a T cell subset sorted from them (not recorded which). The TCR sequence derives from an adult woman who had mild COVID-19 (a few samples of this study predate the infection). The sample titles of this study are shuffled in the database, so cell type and time point are left out; the donor was told from shared clones. The chain employs TRBV6-5 and TRBJ1-1, with 7 bases matching TRBD1. This receptor has the CDR3 CASSRQGTPRAFF. The base sequence is TGTGCCAGCAGTCGACAGGGAACCCCGAGAGCTTTCTTT.